Following are 13 T cell receptor beta chains from one sample sequenced in a study of T cell responses to AZD1222 COVID-19 vaccine. Using immunoSEQ multiplex PCR, the repertoire was profiled, and TCRdb retains in-frame clones only, with some absent. This sample has 150,000 to 200,000 clones, with almost 95% found just once. This specimen consisted of peripheral blood, obtained on day 0 of AZD1222 vaccination. The receptors here all came from an adult in good health.

This sequence joins TRBV2 and TRBJ1-1, with D perhaps TRBD1 (5 bases). Trimming shortened V by 8 bases and J by 1 base, and 11 bases separated the two germline ends. CDR3 length: 13 residues. The germline gives CDR1 SNHLY, CDR2 FYNNEI. The DNA of the CDR3 is TGTGCCAGCGGGGGGACGGGGAACACTGAAGCTTTCTTT. It codes for CASGGTGNTEAFF.

The V gene is TRBV10-2, the J gene TRBJ1-4; D gene unclear. CDR1 is WSHSY and CDR2 is SAAADI in the germline V gene. There are 15 residues in the CDR3. Trimming took off 1 base at V and 8 bases at J, with 14 bases between the two ends. This CDR3 reads CASSEYTLGDEKLFF. For the CDR3, the DNA is TGCGCCAGCAGTGAGTACACCTTGGGAGACGAAAAACTGTTTTTT.

The V and J genes are TRBV9 and TRBJ2-1, with no clear D. The CDR3 has 14 amino acids. Per the germline V gene, CDR1 is SGDLS and CDR2 is YYNGEE. V lost 0 bases, J lost 0 bases, and 4 bases lay in between. CDR3 protein: CASSVGSSYNEQFF. Written as DNA, the CDR3 is TGTGCCAGCAGCGTAGGGTCCTCCTACAATGAGCAGTTCTTC.

The gene calls are TRBV6-6 and TRBJ2-2; 11 positions match TRBD2. V dropped 5 bases and J dropped 7; count of bases not matched to a gene: 6. The germline V gene encodes CDR1 MNHNY and CDR2 SVGAGI (reference sequence). The CDR3 runs 15 residues. CDR3 coding DNA: TGTGCCAGCAGTGAGACTAGCGGGGCGGGCGGGGAGCTGTTTTTT. Protein product: CASSETSGAGGELFF.

The count of this clone is one. The chain employs TRBV29-1 and TRBJ2-5; D remains ambiguous. Germline V lookup: CDR1 SQVTM, CDR2 ANQGSEA. The CDR3 consists of 12 residues. Trimming pared 4 bases from V and 1 base from J, leaving 7 bases between. Written as DNA, the CDR3 is TGCAGCGTTGGTGTATTCCAAGAGACCCAGTACTTC. Encoded protein: CSVGVFQETQYF.

V is TRBV2 and J is TRBJ1-2, with TRBD1 matching over 9 bases. Germline-derived CDR1 and CDR2 are SNHLY and FYNNEI. The CDR3 has 14 residues. Unmatched junction bases numbered 6, after V lost 6 bases and J lost 4 bases. CDR3: CASRQGQGVYGYTF. CDR3 in DNA: TGTGCCAGCAGGCAGGGACAGGGTGTCTATGGCTACACCTTC. Using reference TRBV2 and TRBJ1-2 for the parts outside the CDR3, the full variable domain is EPEVTQTPSHQVTQMGQEVILRCVPISNHLYFYWYRQILGQKVEFLVSFYNNEISEKSEIFDDQFSVERPDGSNFTLKIRSTKLEDSAMYFCASRQGQGVYGYTFGSGTRLTVV.

This clone was picked up one time. The chain employs TRBV5-6 and TRBJ1-3; no definite D call. The CDR3 length is 14 residues. Germline V gives CDR1 SGHDT, CDR2 YYEEEE. V shed 6 bases and J shed 2 bases, with 12 bases lying between them. The CDR3: CASTYRRAGNTIYF. Written as DNA, the CDR3 is TGTGCCAGCACCTACCGGAGGGCTGGAAACACCATATATTTT.

The chain carries TRBV5-1 and TRBJ1-6, with 9 nucleotides matching TRBD1. With V trimmed by 4 bases and J by 6 bases, 8 bases remained unmatched. In germline, CDR1 is SGHRS, CDR2 YFSETQ. CDR3 length: 16 residues. The CDR3 DNA follows: TGCGCCAGCAGCGTATACCCGGGACAGGGTAATTCACCCCTCCACTTT. Amino acid sequence: CASSVYPGQGNSPLHF. Using reference TRBV5-1 and TRBJ1-6 for the parts outside the CDR3, the full variable domain is KAGVTQTPRYLIKTRGQQVTLSCSPISGHRSVSWYQQTPGQGLQFLFEYFSETQRNKGNFPGRFSGRQFSNSRSEMNVSTLELGDSALYLCASSVYPGQGNSPLHFGNGTRLTVT.

In DNA, the CDR3 is TGTGCCAGCAGCTCCATATTAAACACCGGGGAGCTGTTTTTT. It translates to CASSSILNTGELFF. The chain combines TRBV7-3 with TRBJ2-2; D gene ambiguous. Germline V CDR1 and CDR2: SGHTA, FQGTGA. Trimming shortened V by 4 bases and J by 2 bases, and 8 bases separated the two germline ends. The CDR3 length is 14 residues. The variable domain in full, completed from reference TRBV7-3 and TRBJ2-2, reads GAGVSQTPSNKVTEKGKYVELRCDPISGHTALYWYRQSLGQGPEFLIYFQGTGAADDSGLPNDRFFAVRPEGSVSTLKIQRTERGDSAVYLCASSSILNTGELFFGEGSRLTVL.

This clone has a handful of counts. This rearrangement joins TRBV6-5 to TRBJ1-2, with D tentatively TRBD1 (6 bases). The CDR3 contains 15 residues. CDR1 is MNHEY and CDR2 is SVGAGI in the germline V gene. V lost 4 bases and J lost 7, with 19 bases in between. CDR3 in DNA: TGTGCCAGCAGTTCCTTATTACGGACAGTGTCTGGCTACACCTTC. As protein: CASSSLLRTVSGYTF.

This chain joins TRBV18 and TRBJ1-4; possible D gene TRBD1, 5 bases. CDR1 is KGHSH, CDR2 LQKENI, per germline. V was pared by 3 bases and J by 6 bases, with 14 bases between. This CDR3 spans 15 amino acids. Written as DNA, the CDR3 is TGTGCCAGCTCACCCCTAGACAGACGAGATGAAAAACTGTTTTTT. Amino acids: CASSPLDRRDEKLFF.

With respect to this clone: The germline gene is not matched at one end of the junction; a read error may be the cause. The J gene is TRBJ2-5, the V gene TRBV7-7, with TRBD2 matching over 8 bases. This CDR3 has 16 residues. Germline V gene lookup returns CDR1 SSHAT and CDR2 FNYEAQ (reference sequence). CDR3 sequence reads: CASSLVPGGPSETQYF. For the CDR3, the DNA is TGTGCTAGCAGCTTAGTGCCGGGAGGGCCCTCAGAGACCCAGTACTTC.

The chain carries TRBV28 and TRBJ2-7; no reliable D call. Germline CDR1 is MDHEN and CDR2 is SYDVKM. This CDR3 is built from 13 residues. Trimming cost V 7 bases and J 4 bases, with 14 bases left between them. The CDR3 region is CASTWNQNYEQYF. CDR3 sequence (DNA): TGTGCCAGCACCTGGAACCAGAATTACGAGCAGTACTTC.